This T cell receptor beta chain was documented in a study of Graves' ophthalmopathy and Graves' hyperthyroidism. Amplification targeted the TCR beta CDR3 regions, with RNA transcripts as the source material. First-round RT-PCR relied on HTBI primers, and a second-round multiplex PCR came next. TCRdb reprocessed the multiplex PCR reads via MiXCR and lists one record per CDR3 protein. The sample records some 1.1 million distinct CDR3 sequences, about 40% being singletons. This clonotype was detected ten times or more. The receptor was isolated from an adult man with Graves' hyperthyroidism. Material: peripheral blood or thyroid tissue (not recorded which).

This CDR3 reads CASSIIEGGEAFF. CDR3 DNA: TGTGCCAGTAGTATCATTGAAGGGGGAGAAGCTTTCTTT. The V and J genes are TRBV19 and TRBJ1-1, with D possibly TRBD1 on 6 matching bases. The CDR3 covers 13 residues. Germline assignment: CDR1 LNHDA and CDR2 SQIVND (reference sequence). V was shortened by 3 bases and J by 8 bases, with 13 bases between the two germline ends.